Included here is one TCR beta chain sequence, with context. A deep-level run was used for the assay. The assay was immunoSEQ multiplex PCR, and TCRdb's table has in-frame clones only and misses some. There are 190,000 or so clones in the sample; roughly 93% occur only once, and more than 0.06% lies in the top ten. This specimen comes from a study of shared clonotypes between healthy human individuals. At the level of the study: For every donor, three CD4 naive, three CD4 memory, two CD8 naive and one CD8 memory plates were used.

The germline CDR1 and CDR2 sequences are SEHNR and FQNEAQ (reference sequence). Between the trimmed V and J ends, which lost 3 bases and 10 bases, there was a span of 13 bases. The CDR3 sequence is 14 residues long. Input material: naive CD4+ T cells sorted from blood. Subset meaning: CD45RA+ positively selected. The receptor's source is a young woman in good health. This sequence joins TRBV7-9 and TRBJ1-6; D is unresolved. CDR3: CASSLDPTGSPLHF. The CDR3 DNA is TGTGCCAGCAGCTTGGACCCGACCGGCTCACCCCTCCACTTT. Drawing the rest from reference TRBV7-9 and TRBJ1-6, the complete variable domain is DTGVSQNPRHKITKRGQNVTFRCDPISEHNRLYWYRQTLGQGPEFLTYFQNEAQLEKSRLLSDRFSAERPKGSFSTLEIQRTEQGDSAMYLCASSLDPTGSPLHFGNGTRLTVT.